One sample yielded the 27 T cell receptor beta chains listed below, sequenced in a study of T cell responses to AZD1222 COVID-19 vaccine. Profiling relied on immunoSEQ multiplex PCR, and the TCRdb table lists in-frame clones only, not all of them. This table holds about 110,000 clones, approximately 90% found once. This specimen consisted of peripheral blood, obtained on day 0 of AZD1222 vaccination. The receptors here all came from an adult in good health.

In this sample, this clone turned up once. The genes are TRBV7-2 and TRBJ1-6; D gene unclear. CDR3 length: 15 residues. With 2 bases removed from V and 2 bases from J, the gap between germline ends came to 7 bases. Germline V CDR1 and CDR2: SGHTA, FQGNSA. The CDR3 bases are TGTGCCAGCAGCTTACGGGGTGCCTATAATTCACCCCTCCACTTT. Its translation is CASSLRGAYNSPLHF.

The chain recombines TRBV5-1 with TRBJ2-2; D is perhaps TRBD1 (6 bases). Germline values: CDR1 SGHRS, CDR2 YFSETQ. This CDR3 is built from 16 residues. Trimming left V 4 bases short and J 0 bases short, with 13 bases between. The CDR3 sequence is CASSLPGTTNTGELFF. In DNA form, the CDR3 reads TGCGCCAGCAGCCTTCCCGGGACAACGAACACCGGGGAGCTGTTTTTT.

This chain connects TRBV15 to TRBJ1-4; the match to TRBD1 covers 8 bases. The CDR3 runs 15 residues. V dropped 0 bases and J dropped 4; count of bases not matched to a gene: 1. Germline CDR1 LNHNV, CDR2 YYDKDF (reference sequence). The CDR3 nucleotides read TGTGCCACCAGCAGAGACAGGGGGCATAATGAAAAACTGTTTTTT. It translates to CATSRDRGHNEKLFF.

CDR3 sequence reads: CASSAHGKTGELFF. The CDR3 DNA follows: TGTGCCAGCAGCGCCCATGGTAAAACCGGGGAGCTGTTTTTT. The chain uses TRBV9 and TRBJ2-2; no definite D call. Germline V gene data show CDR1 as SGDLS and CDR2 as YYNGEE. The CDR3 is made up of 14 amino acids. Trimming left V 3 bases short and J 5 bases short, with 11 bases between. The full variable domain, rest sourced from reference TRBV9 and TRBJ2-2, is DSGVTQTPKHLITATGQRVTLRCSPRSGDLSVYWYQQSLDQGLQFLIQYYNGEERAKGNILERFSAQQFPDLHSELNLSSLELGDSALYFCASSAHGKTGELFFGEGSRLTVL.

The genes are TRBV9 and TRBJ1-4; D gene unclear. V lost 4 bases, J lost 7 bases, and 11 bases lay in between. Germline CDR1 is SGDLS and CDR2 is YYNGEE. The CDR3 consists of 13 residues. In DNA, the CDR3 is TGTGCCAGCAGCCCCCGGGGTGGTGAAAAACTGTTTTTT. Translation gives CASSPRGGEKLFF.

The gene calls are TRBV5-8 and TRBJ1-5; a weak D match, TRBD1 (5 bases). The germline V gene encodes CDR1 SGHTS and CDR2 YDEGEE. CDR3 length equals 13 residues. V was cut by 0 bases and J by 11 bases, with 12 bases left in between. The CDR3 protein is CASSLGTRGAQHF. The CDR3 DNA follows: TGTGCCAGCAGCTTGGGCACTCGGGGGGCCCAGCATTTT.

The genes are TRBV5-8 and TRBJ1-6; D is perhaps TRBD1 (6 bases). The CDR3 has 18 residues. Germline-derived CDR1 and CDR2 are SGHTS and YDEGEE. With 4 bases removed from V and 7 bases from J, the gap between germline ends came to 24 bases. The CDR3 nucleotides read TGTGCCAGCAGCACAGCAACCGGGACAAGCACCTCCAATTCACCCCTCCACTTT. Amino acid sequence: CASSTATGTSTSNSPLHF.

The rearrangement joins TRBV12-3 or TRBV12-4 to TRBJ1-2; D call uncertain. This CDR3 region has 12 residues. With 3 bases removed from V and 8 bases from J, the gap between germline ends came to 10 bases. In DNA, the CDR3 is TGTGCCAGCAGTTTCGGTGGATCAGGCTACACCTTC. Encoded protein: CASSFGGSGYTF.

The chain employs TRBV4-2 and TRBJ2-1; 12 bases are a match to TRBD2. CDR1 is LGHNA, CDR2 YNFKEQ, per germline. CDR3 length equals 16 residues. With V trimmed by 0 bases and J by 10 bases, 7 bases remained unmatched. The CDR3 here is CASSQDGTSGPYEQFF. CDR3 in DNA: TGTGCCAGCAGCCAAGATGGGACTAGCGGGCCATACGAGCAGTTCTTC.

V gene TRBV28 combines with J gene TRBJ2-6; D is unresolved. Germline CDR1 is MDHEN and CDR2 is SYDVKM. The V end was cut by 10 bases, the J end by 1 base, with 8 bases between. The CDR3 totals 13 residues. Here the CDR3 reads CATELSGANVLTF. The CDR3 DNA follows: TGTGCCACCGAGCTGTCTGGGGCCAACGTCCTGACTTTC.

This chain connects TRBV7-9 to TRBJ2-5, with 9 bases matching TRBD1. CDR3 length: 15 residues. With V trimmed by 5 bases and J by 5 bases, 9 bases remained unmatched. The germline V gene encodes CDR1 SEHNR and CDR2 FQNEAQ (reference sequence). The CDR3 sequence is CASSATGGAGETQYF. The CDR3 coding sequence is TGTGCCAGCAGCGCAACAGGGGGCGCCGGGGAGACCCAGTACTTC.

Only one count was recorded for this clone. The rearrangement uses TRBV7-3 and TRBJ2-1, with 9 positions matching TRBD2. There are 15 residues in the CDR3. V was clipped by 5 bases and J by 6 bases; unmatched bases: 8. CDR1 is SGHTA, CDR2 FQGTGA, per germline. CDR3 DNA sequence: TGTGCCAGCAGCCCCTCGGCGGGGGGGTTCAATGAGCAGTTCTTC. Protein: CASSPSAGGFNEQFF.

The CDR3 nucleotides are TGTGCCAGCAGCTTAAGGGGGGATTATAGCAATCAGCCCCAGCATTTT. Its translation is CASSLRGDYSNQPQHF. V usage is TRBV7-2 and J usage is TRBJ1-5, with D tentatively TRBD1 (6 bases). V was cut by 2 bases and J by 0 bases, with 11 bases left in between. Germline lookup yields CDR1 SGHTA and CDR2 FQGNSA. The CDR3 is 16 residues long.

The chain links TRBV10-2 to TRBJ1-3, with a possible D match to TRBD1 (5 bases). V shed 2 bases and J shed 4 bases, with 9 bases lying between them. The CDR3 extends over 14 amino acids. Germline V gives CDR1 WSHSY, CDR2 SAAADI. As DNA, the CDR3 is TGCGCCAGCAGTGAGGCTGGACACGGAAACACCATATATTTT. Amino acid sequence: CASSEAGHGNTIYF.

The chain joins TRBV5-4 to TRBJ2-3; 9 bases are shared with TRBD2. CDR1 SGHNT and CDR2 YYREEE come from the germline V gene (reference sequence). The CDR3 totals 16 residues. J was trimmed by 3 bases and V by 4 bases; bases with no gene match: 9. DNA of the CDR3: TGTGCCAGCAGCCAATTGGGGCTAGCGGGAACAGATACGCAGTATTTT. Its protein is CASSQLGLAGTDTQYF.

Here the CDR3 reads CASSEPRQGDNEQYF. The CDR3 nucleotides are TGTGCCAGCAGTGAACCGAGACAGGGGGACAATGAGCAGTACTTC. This rearrangement joins TRBV25-1 to TRBJ2-7; TRBD1 matches 9 bases. CDR1 MGHDK and CDR2 SYGVNS come from the germline V gene. The CDR3 extends over 15 amino acids. Trimming removed 2 bases from V and 7 bases from J; junction bases left unmatched: 9.

This clone has only one observation. The chain has TRBV7-3 and TRBJ2-7; 7 bases are shared with TRBD1. V lost 4 bases and J lost 8; bases outside the gene matches: 14. There are 15 residues in the CDR3. CDR1 is SGHTA and CDR2 is FQGTGA in the germline V gene. The CDR3 loop is CASSYSPTGTVKQYF. The CDR3 bases are TGTGCCAGCAGCTATAGCCCAACCGGGACAGTCAAGCAGTACTTC.

The chain is built from TRBV7-9 and TRBJ1-1; no clear D. This CDR3 has 11 amino acids. Trimming shortened V by 1 base and J by 10 bases, and 7 bases separated the two germline ends. CDR1 and CDR2 (germline): SEHNR, FQNEAQ (reference sequence). Here the CDR3 reads CASSLGVGAFF. The DNA for the CDR3 is TGTGCCAGCAGCTTAGGGGTGGGAGCTTTCTTT.

V is TRBV21-1 and J is TRBJ1-1. TRBV21-1 is marked as a pseudogene. CDR3 length equals 12 residues. In DNA form, the CDR3 reads TGTGCCAGCAGCAAAGGGGACACTGAAGCTTTCTTT. Its translation: CASSKGDTEAFF.

This clone was detected only once. The chain carries TRBV6-5 and TRBJ2-3; 10 positions agree with TRBD2. Germline trimming cut 6 bases from V and 6 bases from J; bases unmatched to any gene: 9. CDR1 is MNHEY and CDR2 is SVGAGI in the germline V gene. CDR3 length equals 15 residues. CDR3 DNA sequence: TGTGCCAGCAGCTATAAGCGGGGGGGCCTGGATACGCAGTATTTT. As protein: CASSYKRGGLDTQYF.

The rearrangement uses TRBV20-1 and TRBJ1-2; D is unresolved. The germline CDR1 and CDR2 sequences are DFQATT and SNEGSKA (reference sequence). Trimming removed 1 base from V and 4 bases from J, with 4 bases in between. The CDR3 totals 11 residues. The CDR3 nucleotides read TGCAGTGCTAGAGGGAGCTATGGCTACACCTTC. Amino acids: CSARGSYGYTF.

The rearrangement uses TRBV7-2 and TRBJ2-2; D is perhaps TRBD1 (5 bases). CDR1 is SGHTA, CDR2 FQGNSA, per germline. The CDR3 runs to 14 residues. Trimming took 6 bases from V and 6 from J, leaving 14 bases between them. Here the CDR3 reads CASSSTVGSGELFF. The CDR3 DNA reads TGTGCCAGCAGTTCGACAGTGGGGTCCGGGGAGCTGTTTTTT.

This clone turned up a few times. The chain uses TRBV7-2 and TRBJ1-6, with 9 nucleotides matching TRBD1. CDR3 length equals 16 residues. Germline CDR1 reads SGHTA; CDR2 reads FQGNSA. V shed 1 base and J 5 bases; nucleotides not matched to a gene: 3. This chain's CDR3 is CASSLVGTGNNSPLHF. The CDR3 DNA follows: TGTGCCAGCAGCTTAGTCGGGACAGGGAATAATTCACCCCTCCACTTT.

The chain employs TRBV5-4 and TRBJ2-2; TRBD1 agrees at 10 bases. Trimming at V came to 3 bases and at J to 7 bases, leaving 6 bases not matched to a gene. The CDR3 has 15 amino acids. In germline, CDR1 is SGHNT, CDR2 YYREEE (reference sequence). This CDR3 reads CASSSPGQGRGELFF. The CDR3 bases are TGTGCCAGCAGCTCCCCGGGACAGGGGCGCGGGGAGCTGTTTTTT.

The chain couples TRBV19 to TRBJ1-1; D gene uncertain. Germline CDR1 is LNHDA and CDR2 is SQIVND (reference sequence). Trimming stripped 3 bases from V and 6 bases from J, with 11 bases between. The CDR3 loop spans 13 amino acids. CDR3 sequence (DNA): TGTGCCAGTAGTATGCCCATCGGCGCTGAAGCTTTCTTT. It specifies CASSMPIGAEAFF. Based on the CDR3 plus reference TRBV19 and TRBJ1-1, the full variable domain is DGGITQSPKYLFRKEGQNVTLSCEQNLNHDAMYWYRQDPGQGLRLIYYSQIVNDFQKGDIAEGYSVSREKKESFPLTVTSAQKNPTAFYLCASSMPIGAEAFFGQGTRLTVV.

This sequence joins TRBV6-5 and TRBJ1-5; D is unresolved. V lost 10 bases, J lost 7 bases, and 11 bases lay in between. The CDR3 loop spans 11 amino acids. Germline V CDR1 and CDR2: MNHEY, SVGAGI. The DNA of the CDR3 is TGTGCCACCCAGATACTCCAGCCCCAGCATTTT. It yields the protein CATQILQPQHF.

This chain joins TRBV19 and TRBJ1-1; D is ambiguous. This CDR3 comprises 13 residues. Germline CDR1 is LNHDA and CDR2 is SQIVND (reference sequence). Trimming removed 3 bases at V and 4 bases at J, with 9 bases between. CDR3 nucleotides: TGTGCCAGTAGTATGTGGGAGAGCACTGAAGCTTTCTTT. Its protein is CASSMWESTEAFF.